This T cell receptor (beta chain) was observed in a study of cytomegalovirus exposure and HLA in healthy donors. The overall study: Earlier, 150 million to 200 million T cells were analyzed, and fewer than 120 million unique TCR beta sequences were found among them. Study-wide results and caveats: The study designated around 150 TCR beta chains cytomegalovirus-associated. V segments that were indistinguishable, TRBV6-2 and TRBV6-3 among them, were omitted from analysis.

Primers: 60 Vbeta forward and 13 Jbeta reverse. Libraries were prepared by immunoSEQ multiplex PCR; TCRdb keeps only in-frame clonotypes and omits some of them. This table has 150,000 to 160,000 clones, approximately 80% appearing once. Healthy bone marrow donors formed the donor group. Comment on this clone: Its target is not known.

The CDR3 extends over 18 amino acids. Per germline, CDR1 SGHVS and CDR2 FNYEAQ. V was pared by 5 bases and J by 1 base, with 23 bases between. What was sequenced was PBMCs. J is TRBJ1-1 and V is TRBV7-6; tentative D call: TRBD1 (6 bases). The clonotype originates from a woman in her thirties or forties in good health and CMV-seronegative. CDR3 loop: CASSLRSGVNGRNTEAFF. Written as DNA, the CDR3 is TGTGCCAGCAGCCTACGGTCAGGGGTGAACGGAAGGAACACTGAAGCTTTCTTT.